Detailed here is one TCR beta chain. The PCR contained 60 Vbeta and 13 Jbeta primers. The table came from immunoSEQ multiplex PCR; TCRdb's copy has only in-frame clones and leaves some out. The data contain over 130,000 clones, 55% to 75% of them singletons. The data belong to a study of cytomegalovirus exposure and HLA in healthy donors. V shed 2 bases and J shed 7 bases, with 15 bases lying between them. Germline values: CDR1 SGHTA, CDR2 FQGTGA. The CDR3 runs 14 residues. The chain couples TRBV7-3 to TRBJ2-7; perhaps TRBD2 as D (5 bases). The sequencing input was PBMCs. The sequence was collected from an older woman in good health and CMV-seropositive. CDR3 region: CASSLAAGTGEQYF. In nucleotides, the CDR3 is TGTGCCAGCAGCTTAGCGGCCGGTACGGGGGAGCAGTACTTC.